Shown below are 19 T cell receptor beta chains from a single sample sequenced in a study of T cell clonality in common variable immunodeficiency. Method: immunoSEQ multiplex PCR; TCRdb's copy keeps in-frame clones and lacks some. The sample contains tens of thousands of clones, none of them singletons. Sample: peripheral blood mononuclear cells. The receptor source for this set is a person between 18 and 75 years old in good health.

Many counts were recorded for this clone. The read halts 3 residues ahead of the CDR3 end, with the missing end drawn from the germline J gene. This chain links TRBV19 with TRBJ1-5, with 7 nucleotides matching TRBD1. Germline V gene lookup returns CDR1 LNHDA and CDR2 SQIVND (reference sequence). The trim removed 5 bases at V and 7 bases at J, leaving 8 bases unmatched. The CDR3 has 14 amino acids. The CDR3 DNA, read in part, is TGTGCCAGTAGTGACAGGGCCCCTCAGCAGCCC. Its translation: CASSDRAPQQP. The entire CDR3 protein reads CASSDRAPQQPQHF.

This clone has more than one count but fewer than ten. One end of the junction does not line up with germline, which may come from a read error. The CDR3 sequence: CASSLSQGEKLFF. The part of the CDR3 DNA that was read is TGTGCTAGCAGCCTAAGCCAGGGAGAAAAA. This chain uses TRBV7-7 with TRBJ1-4; D is possibly TRBD1 (5 bases). The CDR3 is cut off 3 residues early in the read; its end comes from the germline J gene. The CDR3 covers 13 residues. Per germline, CDR1 SSHAT and CDR2 FNYEAQ (reference sequence). The full variable domain, completed using reference TRBV7-7 and TRBJ1-4, is GAGVSQSPRYKVTKRGQDVTLRCDPISSHATLYWYQQALGQGPEFLTYFNYEAQPDKSGLPSDRFSAERPEGSISTLTIQRTEQRDSAMYRCASSLSQGEKLFFGSGTQLSVL.

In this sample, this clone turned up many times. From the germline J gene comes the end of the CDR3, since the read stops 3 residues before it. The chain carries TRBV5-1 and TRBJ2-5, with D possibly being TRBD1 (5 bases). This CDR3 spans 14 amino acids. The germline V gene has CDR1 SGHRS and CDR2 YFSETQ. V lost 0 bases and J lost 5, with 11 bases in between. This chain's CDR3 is CASSLGTSRETQYF. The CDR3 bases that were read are TGCGCCAGCAGCTTGGGGACATCCCGCGAGACC.

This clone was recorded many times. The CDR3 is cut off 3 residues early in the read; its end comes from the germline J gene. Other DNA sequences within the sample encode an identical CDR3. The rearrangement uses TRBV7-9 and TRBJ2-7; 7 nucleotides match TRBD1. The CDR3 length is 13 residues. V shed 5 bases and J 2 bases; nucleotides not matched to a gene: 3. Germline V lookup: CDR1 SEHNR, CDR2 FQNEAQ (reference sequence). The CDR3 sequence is CASSRQGAYEQYF. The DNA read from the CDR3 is TGTGCCAGCAGCCGACAGGGCGCCTACGAG.

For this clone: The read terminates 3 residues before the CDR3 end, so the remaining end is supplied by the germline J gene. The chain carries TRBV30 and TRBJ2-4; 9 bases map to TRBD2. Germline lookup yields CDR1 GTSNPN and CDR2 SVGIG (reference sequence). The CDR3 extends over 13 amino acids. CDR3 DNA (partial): TGTGCCTGGGGGGGACTAGCTGGCTACGAT. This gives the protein CAWGGLAGYD. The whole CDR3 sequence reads CAWGGLAGYDQYF.

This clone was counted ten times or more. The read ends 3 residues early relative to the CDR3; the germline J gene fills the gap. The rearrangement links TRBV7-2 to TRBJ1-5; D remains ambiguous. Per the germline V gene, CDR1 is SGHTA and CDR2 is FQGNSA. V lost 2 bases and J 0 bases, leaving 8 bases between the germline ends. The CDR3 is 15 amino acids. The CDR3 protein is CASSLRSSSNQPQHF. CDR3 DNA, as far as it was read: TGTGCCAGCAGCTTACGGTCCTCTAGCAATCAGCCC.

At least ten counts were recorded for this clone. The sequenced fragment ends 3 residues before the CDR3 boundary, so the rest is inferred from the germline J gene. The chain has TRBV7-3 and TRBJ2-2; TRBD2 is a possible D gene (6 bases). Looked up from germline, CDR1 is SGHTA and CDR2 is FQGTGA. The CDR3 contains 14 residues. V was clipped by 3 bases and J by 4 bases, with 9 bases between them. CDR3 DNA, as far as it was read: TGTGCCAGCAGCTTGGGACTCGGCACCGGGGAG. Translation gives CASSLGLGTGE. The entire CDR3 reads CASSLGLGTGELFF.

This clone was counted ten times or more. The CDR3 loop reads CASARAGGSTYNEQFF. CDR3 DNA (partial): TGTGCCAGCGCTAGGGCTGGCGGGAGTACCTACAATGAG. The chain links TRBV7-8 to TRBJ2-1, with 7 bases identical to TRBD2. The read terminates 3 residues before the CDR3 end, so the remaining end is supplied by the germline J gene. V was clipped by 8 bases and J by 2 bases; unmatched bases: 12. Germline values: CDR1 SGHVS, CDR2 FQNEAQ. The CDR3 consists of 16 residues.

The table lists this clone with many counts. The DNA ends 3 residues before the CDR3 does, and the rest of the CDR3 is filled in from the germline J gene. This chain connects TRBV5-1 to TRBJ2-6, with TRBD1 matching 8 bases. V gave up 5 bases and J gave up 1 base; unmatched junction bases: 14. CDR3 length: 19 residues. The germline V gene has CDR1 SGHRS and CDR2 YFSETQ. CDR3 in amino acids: CASRLHIGQGVSGANVLTF. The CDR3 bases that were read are TGCGCCAGCAGGCTACACATAGGACAGGGAGTTTCTGGGGCCAACGTC.

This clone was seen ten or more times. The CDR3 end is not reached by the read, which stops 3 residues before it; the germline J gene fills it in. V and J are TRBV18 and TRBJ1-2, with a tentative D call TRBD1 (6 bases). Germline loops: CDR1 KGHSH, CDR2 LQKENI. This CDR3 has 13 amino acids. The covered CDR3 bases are TGTGCCAGCTCACCTGGGGGCGCAGGAGGC. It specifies CASSPGGAGG. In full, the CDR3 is CASSPGGAGGYTF.

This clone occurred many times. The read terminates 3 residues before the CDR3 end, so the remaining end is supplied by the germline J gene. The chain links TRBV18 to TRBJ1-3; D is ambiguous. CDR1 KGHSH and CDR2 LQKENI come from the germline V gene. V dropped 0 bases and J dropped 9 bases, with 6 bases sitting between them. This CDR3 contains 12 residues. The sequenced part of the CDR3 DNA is TGTGCCAGCTCACCACCCAGAGGCACC. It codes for CASSPPRGT. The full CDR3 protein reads CASSPPRGTIYF.

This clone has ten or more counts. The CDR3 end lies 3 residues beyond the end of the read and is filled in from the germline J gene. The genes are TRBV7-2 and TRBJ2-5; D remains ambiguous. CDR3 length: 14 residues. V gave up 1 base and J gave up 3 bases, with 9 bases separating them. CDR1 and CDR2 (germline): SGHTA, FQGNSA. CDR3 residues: CASSLGGQKETQYF. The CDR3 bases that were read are TGTGCCAGCAGCTTAGGTGGCCAGAAAGAGACC.

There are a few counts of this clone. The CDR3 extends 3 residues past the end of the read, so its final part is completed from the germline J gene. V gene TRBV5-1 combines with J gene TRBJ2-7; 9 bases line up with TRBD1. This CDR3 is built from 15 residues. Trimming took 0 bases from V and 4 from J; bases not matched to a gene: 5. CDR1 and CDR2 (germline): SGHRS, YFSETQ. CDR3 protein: CASSLANRGRYEQYF. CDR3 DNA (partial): TGCGCCAGCAGCTTGGCGAACAGGGGGCGATACGAG.

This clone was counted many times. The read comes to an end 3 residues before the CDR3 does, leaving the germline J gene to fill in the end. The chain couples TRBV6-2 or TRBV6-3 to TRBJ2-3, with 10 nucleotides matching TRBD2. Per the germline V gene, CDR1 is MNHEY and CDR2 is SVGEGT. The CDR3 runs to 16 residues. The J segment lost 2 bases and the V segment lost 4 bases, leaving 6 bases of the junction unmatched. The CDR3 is CASSFSGRPPTDTQYF. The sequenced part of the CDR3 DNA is TGTGCCAGCAGTTTTAGCGGGAGGCCCCCCACAGATACG.

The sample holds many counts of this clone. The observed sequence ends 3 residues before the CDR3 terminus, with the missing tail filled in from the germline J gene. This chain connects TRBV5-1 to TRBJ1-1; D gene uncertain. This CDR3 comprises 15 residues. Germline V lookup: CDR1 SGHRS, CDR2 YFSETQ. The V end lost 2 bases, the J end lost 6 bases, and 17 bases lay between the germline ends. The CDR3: CASSFDPAGVSEAFF. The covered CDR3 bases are TGCGCCAGCAGCTTCGATCCGGCCGGGGTGTCTGAA.

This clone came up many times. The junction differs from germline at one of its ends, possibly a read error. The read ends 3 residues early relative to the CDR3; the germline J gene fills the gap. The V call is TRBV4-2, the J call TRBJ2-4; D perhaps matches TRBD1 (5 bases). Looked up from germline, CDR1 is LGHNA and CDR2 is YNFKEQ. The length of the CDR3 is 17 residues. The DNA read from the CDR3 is TGCGCCAGCAGCCAAGCCCTCCTCCAGGGAGCCAAAAACATT. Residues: CASSQALLQGAKNI. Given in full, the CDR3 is CASSQALLQGAKNIQYF.

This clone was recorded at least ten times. The CDR3 bases that were read are TGTGCCAGCAGCGGGCAGGGATTCGAAAACATT. Translating it yields CASSGQGFENI. The whole CDR3 protein is CASSGQGFENIQYF. This chain joins TRBV5-5 and TRBJ2-4, with D possibly TRBD1 on 5 matching bases. With the read ending 3 residues before the CDR3 end, the germline J gene is used to fill in that end. The germline V gene has CDR1 SGHKS and CDR2 YYEKEE (reference sequence). There are 14 residues in the CDR3. V was pared by 4 bases and J by 5 bases, with 13 bases between.

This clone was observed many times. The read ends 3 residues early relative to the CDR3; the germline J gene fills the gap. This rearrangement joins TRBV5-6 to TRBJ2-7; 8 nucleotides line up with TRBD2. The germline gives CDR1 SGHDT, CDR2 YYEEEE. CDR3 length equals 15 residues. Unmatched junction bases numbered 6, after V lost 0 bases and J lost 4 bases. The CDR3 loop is CASSLGGGFGYEQYF. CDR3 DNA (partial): TGTGCCAGCAGCTTGGGCGGGGGGTTTGGATACGAG.

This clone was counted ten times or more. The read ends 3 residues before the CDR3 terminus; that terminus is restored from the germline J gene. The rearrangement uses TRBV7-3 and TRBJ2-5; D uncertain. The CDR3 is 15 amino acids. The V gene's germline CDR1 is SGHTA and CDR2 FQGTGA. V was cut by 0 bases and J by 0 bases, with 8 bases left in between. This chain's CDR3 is CASSLTLADQETQYF. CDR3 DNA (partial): TGTGCCAGCAGCTTAACGCTGGCGGACCAAGAGACC.